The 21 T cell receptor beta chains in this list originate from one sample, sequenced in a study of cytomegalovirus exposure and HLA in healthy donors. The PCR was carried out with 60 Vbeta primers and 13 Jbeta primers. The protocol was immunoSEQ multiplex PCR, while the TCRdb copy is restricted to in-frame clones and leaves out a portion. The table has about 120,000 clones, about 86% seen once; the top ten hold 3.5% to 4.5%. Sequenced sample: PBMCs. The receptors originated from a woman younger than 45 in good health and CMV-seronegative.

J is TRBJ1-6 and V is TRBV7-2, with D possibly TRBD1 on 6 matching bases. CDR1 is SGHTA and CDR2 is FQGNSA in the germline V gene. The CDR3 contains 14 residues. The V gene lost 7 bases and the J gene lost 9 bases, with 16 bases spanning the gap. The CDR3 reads CASNEGEKGSPLHF. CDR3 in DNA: TGTGCCAGCAACGAGGGGGAGAAGGGTTCACCCCTCCACTTT.

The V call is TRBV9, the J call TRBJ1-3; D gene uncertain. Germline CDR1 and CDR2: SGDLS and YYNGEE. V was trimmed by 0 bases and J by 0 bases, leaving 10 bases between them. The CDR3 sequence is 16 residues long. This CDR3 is CASSVGPGNSGNTIYF. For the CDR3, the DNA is TGTGCCAGCAGCGTAGGGCCAGGCAACTCTGGAAACACCATATATTTT.

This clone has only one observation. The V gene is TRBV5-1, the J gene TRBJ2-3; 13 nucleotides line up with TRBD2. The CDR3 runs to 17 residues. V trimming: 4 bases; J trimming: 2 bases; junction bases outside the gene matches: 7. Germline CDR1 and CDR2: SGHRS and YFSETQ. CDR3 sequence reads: CASSLTGTSGITDTQYF. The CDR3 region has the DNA TGCGCCAGCAGCCTCACCGGGACTAGCGGGATCACAGATACGCAGTATTTT.

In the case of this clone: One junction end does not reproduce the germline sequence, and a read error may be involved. The CDR3 is CATSGDPSGSWNEQFF. Written as DNA, the CDR3 is TGTGCCACCAGCGGAGATCCTAGCGGGAGTTGGAATGAGCAGTTCTTC. The chain couples TRBV15 to TRBJ2-1, with TRBD2 identical over 10 bases. CDR1 and CDR2 from the germline V gene are LNHNV and YYDKDF (reference sequence). The CDR3 runs 16 residues.

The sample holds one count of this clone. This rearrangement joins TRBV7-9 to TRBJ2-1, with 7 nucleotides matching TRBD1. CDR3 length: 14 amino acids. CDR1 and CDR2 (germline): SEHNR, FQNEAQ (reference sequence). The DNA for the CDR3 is TGTTCCGTCCCCGGACAGGACTCCTACAATGAGCAGTTCTTC. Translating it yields CSVPGQDSYNEQFF.

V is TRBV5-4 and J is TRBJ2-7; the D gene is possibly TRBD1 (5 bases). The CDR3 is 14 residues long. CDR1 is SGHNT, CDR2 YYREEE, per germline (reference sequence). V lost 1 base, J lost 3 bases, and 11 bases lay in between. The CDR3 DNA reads TGTGCCAGCAGCTTGAGGGGAACAGACTACGAGCAGTACTTC. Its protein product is CASSLRGTDYEQYF.

Written as DNA, the CDR3 is TGTGCCAGCAGTGAATTCGTAGATAGCACAGATACGCAGTATTTT. Translation gives CASSEFVDSTDTQYF. The V gene is TRBV6-1, the J gene TRBJ2-3; D call uncertain. Trimming removed 2 bases from V and 0 bases from J, with 9 bases in between. Germline CDR1 reads MNHNS; CDR2 reads SASEGT. This CDR3 has 15 residues.

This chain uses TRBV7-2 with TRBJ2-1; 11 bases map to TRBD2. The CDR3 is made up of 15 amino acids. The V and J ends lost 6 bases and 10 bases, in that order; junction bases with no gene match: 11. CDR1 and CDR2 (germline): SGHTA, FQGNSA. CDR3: CASRLSGRASREQFF. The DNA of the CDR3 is TGTGCCAGCAGACTTAGCGGGAGGGCCAGCAGGGAGCAGTTCTTC.

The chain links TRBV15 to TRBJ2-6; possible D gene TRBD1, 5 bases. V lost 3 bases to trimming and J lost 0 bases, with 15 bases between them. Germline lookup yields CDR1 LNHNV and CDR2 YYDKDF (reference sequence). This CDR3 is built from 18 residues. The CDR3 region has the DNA TGTGCCACCAGCAGTACAGGTTCTCCACTCTCTGGGGCCAACGTCCTGACTTTC. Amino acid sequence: CATSSTGSPLSGANVLTF.

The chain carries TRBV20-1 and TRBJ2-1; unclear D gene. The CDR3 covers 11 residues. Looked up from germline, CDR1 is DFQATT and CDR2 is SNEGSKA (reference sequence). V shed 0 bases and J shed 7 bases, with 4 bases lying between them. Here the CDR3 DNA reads TGCAGTGCTAGAGACTCGAATGAGCAGTTCTTC. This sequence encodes CSARDSNEQFF.

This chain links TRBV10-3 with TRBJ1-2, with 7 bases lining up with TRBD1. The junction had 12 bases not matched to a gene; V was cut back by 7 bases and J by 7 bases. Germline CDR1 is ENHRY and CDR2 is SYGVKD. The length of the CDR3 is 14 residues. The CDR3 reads CAITTPATGAGYTF. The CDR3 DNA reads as TGTGCCATCACCACCCCTGCCACAGGGGCTGGCTACACCTTC.

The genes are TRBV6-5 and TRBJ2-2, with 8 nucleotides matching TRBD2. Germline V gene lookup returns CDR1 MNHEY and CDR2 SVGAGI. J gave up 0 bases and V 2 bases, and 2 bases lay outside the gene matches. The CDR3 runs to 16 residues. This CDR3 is CASSYATSANTGELFF. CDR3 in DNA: TGTGCCAGCAGTTACGCGACTAGCGCGAACACCGGGGAGCTGTTTTTT.

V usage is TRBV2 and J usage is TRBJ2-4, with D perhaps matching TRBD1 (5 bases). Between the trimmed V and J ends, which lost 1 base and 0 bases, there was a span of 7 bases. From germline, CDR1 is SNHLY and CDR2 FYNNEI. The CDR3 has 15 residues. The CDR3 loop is CASSEGGLAKNIQYF. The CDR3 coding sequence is TGTGCCAGCAGTGAAGGGGGCCTAGCCAAAAACATTCAGTACTTC.

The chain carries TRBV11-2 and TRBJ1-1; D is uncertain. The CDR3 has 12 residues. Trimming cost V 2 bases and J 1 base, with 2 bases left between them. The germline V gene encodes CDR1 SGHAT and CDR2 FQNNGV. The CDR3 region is CASSLQNTEAFF. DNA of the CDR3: TGTGCCAGCAGCTTACAGAACACTGAAGCTTTCTTT.

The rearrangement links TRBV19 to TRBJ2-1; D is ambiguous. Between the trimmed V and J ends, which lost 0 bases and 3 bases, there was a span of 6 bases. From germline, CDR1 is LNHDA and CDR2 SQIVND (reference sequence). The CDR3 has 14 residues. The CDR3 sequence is CASSIDGYYNEQFF. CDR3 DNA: TGTGCCAGTAGTATAGACGGGTACTACAATGAGCAGTTCTTC.

The CDR3 here is CATSRDRDGSIKDTQYF. CDR3 bases: TGTGCCACCAGCAGAGATCGCGACGGGAGCATTAAAGATACGCAGTATTTT. The rearrangement uses TRBV15 and TRBJ2-3; tentatively, D is TRBD2 (6 bases). V lost 0 bases and J 5 bases, leaving 18 bases between the germline ends. The CDR3 has 17 residues. CDR1 LNHNV and CDR2 YYDKDF come from the germline V gene (reference sequence).

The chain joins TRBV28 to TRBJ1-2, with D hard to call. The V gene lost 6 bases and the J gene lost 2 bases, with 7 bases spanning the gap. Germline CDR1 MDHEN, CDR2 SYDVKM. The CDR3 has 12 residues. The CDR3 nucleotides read TGTGCCAGCAGCCCGGGGAACTATGGCTACACCTTC. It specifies CASSPGNYGYTF.

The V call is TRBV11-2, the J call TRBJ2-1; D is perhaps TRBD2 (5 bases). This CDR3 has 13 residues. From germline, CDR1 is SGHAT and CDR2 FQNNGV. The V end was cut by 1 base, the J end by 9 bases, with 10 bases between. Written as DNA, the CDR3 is TGTGCCAGCAGCTTAGTTTCGGGAATTGAGCAGTTCTTC. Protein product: CASSLVSGIEQFF. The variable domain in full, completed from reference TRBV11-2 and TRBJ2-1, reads EAGVAQSPRYKIIEKRQSVAFWCNPISGHATLYWYQQILGQGPKLLIQFQNNGVVDDSQLPKDRFSAERLKGVDSTLKIQPAKLEDSAVYLCASSLVSGIEQFFGPGTRLTVL.

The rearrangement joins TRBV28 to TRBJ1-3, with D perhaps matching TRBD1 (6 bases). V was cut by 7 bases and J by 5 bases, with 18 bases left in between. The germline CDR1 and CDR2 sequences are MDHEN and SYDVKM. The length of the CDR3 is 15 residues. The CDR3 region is CASTRRIRGRNTIYF. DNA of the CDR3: TGTGCCAGCACGCGCCGCATCAGGGGCCGAAACACCATATATTTT.

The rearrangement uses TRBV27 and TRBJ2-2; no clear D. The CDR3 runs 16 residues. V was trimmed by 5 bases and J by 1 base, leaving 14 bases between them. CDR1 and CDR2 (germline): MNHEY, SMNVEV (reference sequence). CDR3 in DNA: TGTGCCAGCAGTCCAATTATCAGTGTGAACACCGGGGAGCTGTTTTTT. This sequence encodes CASSPIISVNTGELFF.

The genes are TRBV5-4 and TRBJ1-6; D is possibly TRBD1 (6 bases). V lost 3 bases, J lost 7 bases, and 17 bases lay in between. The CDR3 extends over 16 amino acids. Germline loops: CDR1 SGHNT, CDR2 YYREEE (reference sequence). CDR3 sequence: CASSSVNQGSNSPLHF. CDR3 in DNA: TGTGCCAGCAGCTCCGTAAATCAGGGGAGCAATTCACCCCTCCACTTT.